This TCR beta chain was identified in a study of CD8 T cells in ankylosing spondylitis. Notes on the study in general: A TCR beta motif of about 8 highly homologous variants seemed to mark ankylosing spondylitis blood.

Making use of molecular barcodes, quantitative 5'-RACE generated TCR beta libraries. A single record per CDR3 protein comes from TCRdb applying MiXCR to the 5' RACE reads. This table has roughly 700,000 distinct CDR3 sequences, 15% to 20% appearing once. To note about this clonotype: Its target is not known.

CDR3 size: 12 residues. V gave up 0 bases and J gave up 8 bases, with 7 bases separating them. Germline lookup yields CDR1 MNHNY and CDR2 SVGAGI (reference sequence). The source of this sequence is a male donor with ankylosing spondylitis. The sample comprised blood, either unsorted or a sorted T cell fraction (not recorded which). This rearrangement joins TRBV6-6 to TRBJ1-1; D uncertain. CDR3 in amino acids: CASSYSEGEAFF. The CDR3 coding sequence is TGTGCCAGCAGTTACTCGGAAGGGGAAGCTTTCTTT.